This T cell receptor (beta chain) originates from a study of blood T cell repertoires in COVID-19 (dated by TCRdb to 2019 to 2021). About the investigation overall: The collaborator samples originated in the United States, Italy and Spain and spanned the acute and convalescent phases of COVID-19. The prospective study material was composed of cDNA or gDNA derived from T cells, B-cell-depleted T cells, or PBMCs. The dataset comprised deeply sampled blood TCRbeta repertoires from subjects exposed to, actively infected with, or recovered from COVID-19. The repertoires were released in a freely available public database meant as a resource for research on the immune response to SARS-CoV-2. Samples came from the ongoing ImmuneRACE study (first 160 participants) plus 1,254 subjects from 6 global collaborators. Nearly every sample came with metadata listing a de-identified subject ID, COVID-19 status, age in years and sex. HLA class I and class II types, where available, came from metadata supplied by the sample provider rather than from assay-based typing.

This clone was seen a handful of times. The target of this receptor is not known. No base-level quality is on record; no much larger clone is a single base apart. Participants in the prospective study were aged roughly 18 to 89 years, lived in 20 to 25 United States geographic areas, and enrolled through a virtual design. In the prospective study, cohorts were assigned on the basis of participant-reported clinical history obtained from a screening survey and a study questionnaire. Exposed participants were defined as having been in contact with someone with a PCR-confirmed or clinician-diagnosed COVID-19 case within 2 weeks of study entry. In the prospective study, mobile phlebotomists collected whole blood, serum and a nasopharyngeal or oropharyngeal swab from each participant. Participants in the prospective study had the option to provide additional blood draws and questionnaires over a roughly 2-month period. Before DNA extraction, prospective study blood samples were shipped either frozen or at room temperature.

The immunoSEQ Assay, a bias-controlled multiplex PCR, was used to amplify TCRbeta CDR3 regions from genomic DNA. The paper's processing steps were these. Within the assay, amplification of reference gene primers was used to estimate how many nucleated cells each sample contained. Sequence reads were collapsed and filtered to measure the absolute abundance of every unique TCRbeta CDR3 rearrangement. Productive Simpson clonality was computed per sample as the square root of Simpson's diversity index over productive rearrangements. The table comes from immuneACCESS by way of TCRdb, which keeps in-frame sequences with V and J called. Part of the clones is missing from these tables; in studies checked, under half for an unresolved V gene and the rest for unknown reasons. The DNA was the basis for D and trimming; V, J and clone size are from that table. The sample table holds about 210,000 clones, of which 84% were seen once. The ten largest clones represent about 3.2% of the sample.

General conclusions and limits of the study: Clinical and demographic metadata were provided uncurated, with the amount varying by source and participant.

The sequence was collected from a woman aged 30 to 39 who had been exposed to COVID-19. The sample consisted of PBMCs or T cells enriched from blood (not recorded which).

The DNA is TGTGCCACACAGGACAGGGGGAACAATCAGCCCCAGCATTTT. This gives the protein CATQDRGNNQPQHF. Recombination joined TRBV24-1 with TRBJ1-5; TRBD1 lines up with 10 middle nucleotides. The germline V gene yields KGHDR for CDR1 and SFDVKD for CDR2. V ends up 10 bases short and J 3 bases short, with an unmatched junction base count of 5. The CDR3 runs 14 residues from the cysteine to the phenylalanine. Of all the DNA, just the CDR3 is kept, 42 bases in frame from base 1.